This TCR beta chain was documented in a study of identical twins. Whole-study results and caveats: Out-of-frame alpha sequences shared by twins showed excess low generation probability.

This clonotype was observed at least ten times. What it binds is unknown. TCRdb redid the calling of the 5' RACE reads with MiXCR, one entry per CDR3 protein. The sample holds approximately 600,000 distinct CDR3 sequences, under 8.5% seen once. Germline V gene data show CDR1 as LNHNV and CDR2 as YYDKDF (reference sequence). V was pared by 3 bases and J by 1 base, with 12 bases between. This CDR3 has 15 amino acids. In addition, the sample was reused for a study of yellow fever vaccine responses in identical twins.

This sequence originates from a woman aged 18-29 years in good health. The sample comprised PBMCs. The chain couples TRBV15 to TRBJ2-5; D perhaps matches TRBD1 (6 bases). The CDR3, as DNA: TGTGCCACCAGCAGGGGGAAACAGGGCCAAGAGACCCAGTACTTC. Protein product: CATSRGKQGQETQYF. Filled out from reference TRBV15 and TRBJ2-5, the complete variable domain reads DAMVIQNPRYQVTQFGKPVTLSCSQTLNHNVMYWYQQKSSQAPKLLFHYYDKDFNNEADTPDNFQSRRPNTSFCFLDIRSPGLGDTAMYLCATSRGKQGQETQYFGPGTRLLVL.